These T cell receptor beta chains were read from a single sample in a study of Graves' ophthalmopathy and Graves' hyperthyroidism. TCRdb fed the multiplex PCR reads into MiXCR, producing one record per CDR3 protein. The repertoire includes some 15,000 distinct CDR3 sequences, about 50% of them detected once, and approximately 42% sits in the top ten. Input material: peripheral blood. The receptors originated from a woman in her 30s with Graves' ophthalmopathy. CDR3s include the opening cysteine and the closing phenylalanine or tryptophan. The order of the fields is clone size, D gene, J gene, V gene, CDR3 protein, CDR3 DNA. A D gene is named only where the DNA matches it firmly. Clone size is shown for a subset of rows, as once, few, many or a class of expanded clone.

clone size: few; D gene: TRBD1; J gene: TRBJ1-1; V gene: TRBV24-1; CDR3 protein: CATSDGQGLPNTEAFF; CDR3 DNA: TGTGCCACCAGTGACGGACAGGGACTCCCGAACACTGAAGCTTTCTTT
clone size: NA; D gene: NA; J gene: TRBJ1-4; V gene: TRBV6-1; CDR3 protein: CASSEIQGTNEKLFF; CDR3 DNA: TGTGCCAGCAGTGAAATTCAGGGAACTAATGAAAAACTGTTTTTT
clone size: few; D gene: TRBD1; J gene: TRBJ2-2; V gene: TRBV15; CDR3 protein: CATSNPSGTGLTGELFF; CDR3 DNA: TGTGCCACCAGCAATCCCAGCGGGACAGGGCTCACCGGGGAGCTGTTTTTT
clone size: few; D gene: NA; J gene: TRBJ1-1; V gene: TRBV25-1; CDR3 protein: CASSPLIEAFF; CDR3 DNA: TGTGCCAGCAGTCCCCTAATTGAAGCTTTCTTT
clone size: few; D gene: TRBD2; J gene: TRBJ2-1; V gene: TRBV20-1; CDR3 protein: CSAVGTSAYNEQFF; CDR3 DNA: TGCAGTGCTGTCGGGACTAGCGCGTACAATGAGCAGTTCTTC
clone size: NA; D gene: TRBD2; J gene: TRBJ2-3; V gene: TRBV7-2; CDR3 protein: CASSLFGGRAADTQYF; CDR3 DNA: TGTGCCAGCAGCTTATTTGGCGGGAGGGCTGCAGATACGCAGTATTTT
clone size: medium-sized; D gene: TRBD1; J gene: TRBJ1-1; V gene: TRBV10-3; CDR3 protein: CAISTGEGTEAFF; CDR3 DNA: TGTGCCATCTCAACAGGGGAGGGCACTGAAGCTTTCTTT
clone size: NA; D gene: TRBD2; J gene: TRBJ2-2; V gene: TRBV6-5; CDR3 protein: CASSYSAGGVRGTGELFF; CDR3 DNA: TGTGCCAGCAGTTACTCCGCGGGAGGGGTACGAGGCACCGGGGAGCTGTTTTTT
clone size: few; D gene: NA; J gene: TRBJ1-5; V gene: TRBV6-5; CDR3 protein: CASNSWLQPQHF; CDR3 DNA: TGTGCCAGCAATTCGTGGCTTCAGCCCCAGCATTTT
clone size: few; D gene: TRBD2; J gene: TRBJ2-5; V gene: TRBV10-2; CDR3 protein: CASRERERQETQYF; CDR3 DNA: TGCGCCAGCAGGGAGCGGGAGCGCCAAGAGACCCAGTACTTC
clone size: few; D gene: NA; J gene: TRBJ2-5; V gene: TRBV7-6; CDR3 protein: CASSPLRGQETQYF; CDR3 DNA: TGTGCCAGCAGCCCTCTTCGTGGGCAAGAGACCCAGTACTTC
clone size: NA; D gene: NA; J gene: TRBJ2-3; V gene: TRBV20-1; CDR3 protein: CCAVHRARDSDTQYF; CDR3 DNA: TGCTGTGCTGTACATAGGGCGAGGGACTCAGATACGCAGTATTTT
clone size: many; D gene: NA; J gene: TRBJ2-2; V gene: TRBV29-1; CDR3 protein: CSVDAGRELFF; CDR3 DNA: TGCAGCGTTGACGCTGGCCGGGAGCTGTTTTTT
clone size: few; D gene: NA; J gene: TRBJ2-2; V gene: TRBV11-3; CDR3 protein: CAGSLGLADGGGELFF; CDR3 DNA: TGTGCCGGCAGCTTAGGACTCGCGGACGGTGGCGGGGAGCTGTTTTTT
clone size: few; D gene: TRBD2; J gene: TRBJ2-1; V gene: TRBV15; CDR3 protein: CATSRAVSGITEQFF; CDR3 DNA: TGTGCCACCAGCAGAGCGGTTAGCGGGATAACGGAGCAGTTCTTC
clone size: NA; D gene: TRBD2; J gene: TRBJ2-2; V gene: TRBV6-4; CDR3 protein: CASSRDYGTGELFF; CDR3 DNA: TGTGCCAGCAGCCGGGACTATGGTACCGGGGAGCTGTTTTTT
clone size: NA; D gene: NA; J gene: TRBJ2-7; V gene: TRBV25-1; CDR3 protein: CASSKGLGYEQYF; CDR3 DNA: TGTGCCAGCAGTAAGGGGTTAGGCTACGAGCAGTACTTC
clone size: NA; D gene: TRBD1; J gene: TRBJ1-1; V gene: TRBV27; CDR3 protein: CASRARQGVNTEAFF; CDR3 DNA: TGTGCCAGCAGGGCAAGACAGGGGGTGAACACTGAAGCTTTCTTT
clone size: NA; D gene: NA; J gene: TRBJ2-5; V gene: TRBV24-1; CDR3 protein: CATSDFSSQETQYF; CDR3 DNA: TGTGCCACCAGTGATTTCTCAAGCCAAGAGACCCAGTACTTC
clone size: NA; D gene: TRBD2; J gene: TRBJ2-1; V gene: TRBV11-1; CDR3 protein: CASTSGGSGSNEQFF; CDR3 DNA: TGTGCCAGCACCTCTGGTGGCAGCGGGAGTAATGAGCAGTTCTTC
clone size: NA; D gene: NA; J gene: TRBJ1-1; V gene: TRBV19; CDR3 protein: CASTDTRLNTEAFF; CDR3 DNA: TGTGCCAGTACCGACACACGCTTGAACACTGAAGCTTTCTTT
clone size: NA; D gene: TRBD2; J gene: TRBJ2-7; V gene: TRBV12-5; CDR3 protein: CASGLPRTSGRAPPYGQYF; CDR3 DNA: TGTGCTAGTGGTTTGCCCCGGACAAGCGGGAGGGCTCCCCCCTACGGGCAGTACTTC
clone size: many; D gene: NA; J gene: TRBJ2-3; V gene: TRBV28; CDR3 protein: CASSWGSRPDTQYF; CDR3 DNA: TGTGCCAGCAGTTGGGGCTCGAGGCCAGATACGCAGTATTTT
clone size: medium-sized; D gene: NA; J gene: TRBJ1-4; V gene: TRBV2; CDR3 protein: CASSGDANEKLFF; CDR3 DNA: TGTGCCAGCAGCGGGGATGCTAATGAAAAACTGTTTTTT
clone size: NA; D gene: NA; J gene: TRBJ2-6; V gene: TRBV6-1; CDR3 protein: CASGTELSGANVLTF; CDR3 DNA: TGTGCCAGTGGGACGGAACTTTCTGGGGCCAACGTCCTGACTTTC
clone size: NA; D gene: NA; J gene: TRBJ2-3; V gene: TRBV7-2; CDR3 protein: CASRLDERQVSDTQYF; CDR3 DNA: TGTGCCAGCAGGTTAGACGAAAGGCAGGTGTCAGATACGCAGTATTTT
clone size: NA; D gene: TRBD2; J gene: TRBJ2-3; V gene: TRBV20-1; CDR3 protein: CSARDPAGGPNHTQYF; CDR3 DNA: TGCAGTGCTAGAGATCCAGCGGGAGGGCCGAATCATACGCAGTATTTT
clone size: NA; D gene: NA; J gene: TRBJ2-3; V gene: TRBV9; CDR3 protein: CASSVEAF; CDR3 DNA: TGTGCCAGCAGCGTAGAGGCTTTT
clone size: NA; D gene: NA; J gene: TRBJ2-3; V gene: TRBV20-1; CDR3 protein: CSASRGPGFTDTQYF; CDR3 DNA: TGCAGTGCTAGTCGGGGGCCCGGGTTCACAGATACGCAGTATTTT
clone size: NA; D gene: TRBD1; J gene: TRBJ1-6; V gene: TRBV7-9; CDR3 protein: CASSPGRGRSPLHF; CDR3 DNA: TGTGCCAGCAGCCCGGGCAGGGGGCGTTCACCCCTCCACTTT
clone size: NA; D gene: NA; J gene: TRBJ2-7; V gene: TRBV12-3/TRBV12-4; CDR3 protein: CASSFGRTYEQYF; CDR3 DNA: TGTGCCAGCAGTTTCGGACGGACCTACGAGCAGTACTTC
clone size: NA; D gene: TRBD2; J gene: TRBJ2-1; V gene: TRBV7-9; CDR3 protein: CASSLAAGPHNEQFF; CDR3 DNA: TGTGCCAGCAGCTTAGCAGCGGGGCCACACAATGAGCAGTTCTTC
clone size: NA; D gene: NA; J gene: TRBJ1-4; V gene: TRBV5-1; CDR3 protein: CASSLGSGSYNELTNEKLFF; CDR3 DNA: TGCGCCAGCAGCTTGGGTAGCGGGAGTTACAATGAGCTAACTAATGAAAAACTGTTTTTT
clone size: once; D gene: TRBD1; J gene: TRBJ2-7; V gene: TRBV29-1; CDR3 protein: CSVGGDRDYEQYF; CDR3 DNA: TGCAGCGTTGGAGGGGACAGAGACTACGAGCAGTACTTC
clone size: NA; D gene: NA; J gene: TRBJ2-1; V gene: TRBV24-1; CDR3 protein: CATSDLTGYNEQFF; CDR3 DNA: TGTGCCACCAGTGATTTGACAGGCTACAATGAGCAGTTCTTC
clone size: many; D gene: TRBD2; J gene: TRBJ2-1; V gene: TRBV28; CDR3 protein: CASSSGTSFNEQFF; CDR3 DNA: TGTGCCAGCAGTTCCGGGACTAGTTTCAATGAGCAGTTCTTC
clone size: NA; D gene: TRBD1; J gene: TRBJ1-1; V gene: TRBV24-1; CDR3 protein: CATRPGQASTEAFF; CDR3 DNA: TGTGCCACCAGACCGGGACAGGCGTCCACTGAAGCTTTCTTT
clone size: NA; D gene: TRBD1; J gene: TRBJ1-2; V gene: TRBV6-6; CDR3 protein: CASSEQGGHGYTF; CDR3 DNA: TGTGCCAGCAGCGAACAGGGGGGACATGGATACACCTTC
clone size: NA; D gene: TRBD1; J gene: TRBJ1-2; V gene: TRBV7-9; CDR3 protein: CASSSGTGGTHGYTF; CDR3 DNA: TGTGCCAGCAGCTCAGGGACAGGGGGCACCCATGGCTACACCTTC
clone size: NA; D gene: NA; J gene: TRBJ2-5; V gene: TRBV4-1; CDR3 protein: CASSQQGRETQHF; CDR3 DNA: TGCGCCAGCAGCCAACAGGGTCGGGAGACCCAGCACTTC
clone size: medium-sized; D gene: TRBD2; J gene: TRBJ2-5; V gene: TRBV9; CDR3 protein: CASSDLAEHQETQYF; CDR3 DNA: TGTGCCAGCAGCGACCTAGCGGAACACCAAGAGACCCAGTACTTC
clone size: medium-sized; D gene: TRBD1; J gene: TRBJ1-5; V gene: TRBV20-1; CDR3 protein: CSARTGNQPQHF; CDR3 DNA: TGCAGTGCTAGGACAGGGAATCAGCCCCAGCATTTT
clone size: NA; D gene: TRBD2; J gene: TRBJ2-1; V gene: TRBV20-1; CDR3 protein: CSASGAAGLTNEQFF; CDR3 DNA: TGCAGTGCTAGCGGGGCGGCGGGACTAACCAATGAGCAGTTCTTC
clone size: NA; D gene: NA; J gene: TRBJ1-5; V gene: TRBV13; CDR3 protein: CASTQGMGNQPQHF; CDR3 DNA: TGTGCCAGCACTCAGGGGATGGGCAATCAGCCCCAGCATTTT
clone size: medium-sized; D gene: TRBD2; J gene: TRBJ2-3; V gene: TRBV9; CDR3 protein: CASSPVPGRSNTQYF; CDR3 DNA: TGTGCCAGCAGCCCCGTTCCCGGGAGGTCGAATACGCAGTATTTT
clone size: NA; D gene: TRBD1; J gene: TRBJ1-6; V gene: TRBV10-3; CDR3 protein: CAISLGSGQGALAPRSPLHF; CDR3 DNA: TGTGCCATCAGCCTAGGGAGTGGACAGGGGGCTTTGGCCCCAAGGTCACCCCTCCACTTT
clone size: once; D gene: NA; J gene: TRBJ1-3; V gene: TRBV6-1; CDR3 protein: CASSPKLTGNTIYF; CDR3 DNA: TGTGCCAGCAGCCCCAAACTCACGGGAAACACCATATATTTT